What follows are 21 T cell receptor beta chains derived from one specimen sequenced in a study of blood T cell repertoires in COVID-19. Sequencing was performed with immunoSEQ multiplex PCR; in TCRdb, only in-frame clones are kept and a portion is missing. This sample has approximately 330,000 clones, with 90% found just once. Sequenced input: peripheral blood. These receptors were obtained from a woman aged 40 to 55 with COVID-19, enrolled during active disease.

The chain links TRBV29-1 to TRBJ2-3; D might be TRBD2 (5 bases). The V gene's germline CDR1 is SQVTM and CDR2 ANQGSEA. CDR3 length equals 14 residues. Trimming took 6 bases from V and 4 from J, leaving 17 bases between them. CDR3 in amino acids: CSVLRPGISDTQYF. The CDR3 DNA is TGCAGCGTCCTAAGGCCGGGAATCTCAGATACGCAGTATTTT.

In DNA form, the CDR3 reads TGCAGTGCTAGTGCTAGCGGGAGAGGCACAGATACGCAGTATTTT. Amino acid sequence: CSASASGRGTDTQYF. This sequence joins TRBV20-1 and TRBJ2-3; TRBD2 matches at 10 bases. J gave up 1 base and V 3 bases, and 4 bases lay outside the gene matches. The CDR3 has 15 residues. CDR1 DFQATT and CDR2 SNEGSKA come from the germline V gene (reference sequence).

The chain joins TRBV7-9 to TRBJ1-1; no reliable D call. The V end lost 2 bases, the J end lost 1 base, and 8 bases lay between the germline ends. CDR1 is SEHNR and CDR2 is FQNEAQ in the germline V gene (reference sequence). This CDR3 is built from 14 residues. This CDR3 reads CASSLLGRNTEAFF. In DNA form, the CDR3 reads TGTGCCAGCAGCTTATTGGGCAGGAACACTGAAGCTTTCTTT.

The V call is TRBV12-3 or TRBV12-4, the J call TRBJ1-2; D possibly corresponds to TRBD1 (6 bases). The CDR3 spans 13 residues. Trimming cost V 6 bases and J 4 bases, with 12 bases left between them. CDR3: CASSTDSSYGYTF. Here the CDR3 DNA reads TGTGCCAGCAGCACGGACAGTTCCTATGGCTACACCTTC.

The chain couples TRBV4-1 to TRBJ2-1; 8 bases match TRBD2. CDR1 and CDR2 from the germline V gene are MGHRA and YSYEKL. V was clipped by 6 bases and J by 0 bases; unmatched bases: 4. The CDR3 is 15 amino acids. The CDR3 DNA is TGCGCCAGCAGGCCTACTAGCGGCTCCTACAATGAGCAGTTCTTC. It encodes CASRPTSGSYNEQFF.

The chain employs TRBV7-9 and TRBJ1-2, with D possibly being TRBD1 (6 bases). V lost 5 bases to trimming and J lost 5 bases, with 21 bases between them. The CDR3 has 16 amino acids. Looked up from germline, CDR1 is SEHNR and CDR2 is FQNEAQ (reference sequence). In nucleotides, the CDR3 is TGTGCCAGCAGCCCCATTTCTGGACAGAGCATTTATGGCTACACCTTC. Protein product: CASSPISGQSIYGYTF.

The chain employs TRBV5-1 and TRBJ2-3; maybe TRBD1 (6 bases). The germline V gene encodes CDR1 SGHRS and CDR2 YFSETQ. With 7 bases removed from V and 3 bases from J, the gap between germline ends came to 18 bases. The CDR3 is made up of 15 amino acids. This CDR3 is CASGGGFEGTDTQYF. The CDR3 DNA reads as TGCGCCAGCGGGGGCGGGTTCGAGGGGACAGATACGCAGTATTTT. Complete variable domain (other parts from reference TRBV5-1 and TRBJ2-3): KAGVTQTPRYLIKTRGQQVTLSCSPISGHRSVSWYQQTPGQGLQFLFEYFSETQRNKGNFPGRFSGRQFSNSRSEMNVSTLELGDSALYLCASGGGFEGTDTQYFGPGTRLTVL.

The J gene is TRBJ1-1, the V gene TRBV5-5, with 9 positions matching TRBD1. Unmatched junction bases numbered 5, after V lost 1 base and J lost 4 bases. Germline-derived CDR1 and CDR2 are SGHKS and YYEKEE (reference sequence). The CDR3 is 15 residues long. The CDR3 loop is CASSLTGGYITEAFF. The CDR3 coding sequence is TGTGCCAGCAGCTTGACAGGGGGCTATATCACTGAAGCTTTCTTT.

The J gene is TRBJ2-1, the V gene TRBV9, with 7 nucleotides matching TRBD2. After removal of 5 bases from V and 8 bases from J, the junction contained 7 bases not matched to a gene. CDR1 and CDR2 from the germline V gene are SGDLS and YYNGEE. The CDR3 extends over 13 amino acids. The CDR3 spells CASSLGGVDEQFF. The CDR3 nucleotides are TGTGCCAGCAGTTTGGGAGGGGTCGATGAGCAGTTCTTC.

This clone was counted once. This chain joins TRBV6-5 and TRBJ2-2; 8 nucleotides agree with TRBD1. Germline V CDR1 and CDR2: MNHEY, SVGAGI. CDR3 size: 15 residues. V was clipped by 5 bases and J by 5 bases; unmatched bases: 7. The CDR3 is CASSPQGAGTGELFF. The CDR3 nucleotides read TGTGCCAGCAGTCCCCAGGGGGCGGGGACCGGGGAGCTGTTTTTT.

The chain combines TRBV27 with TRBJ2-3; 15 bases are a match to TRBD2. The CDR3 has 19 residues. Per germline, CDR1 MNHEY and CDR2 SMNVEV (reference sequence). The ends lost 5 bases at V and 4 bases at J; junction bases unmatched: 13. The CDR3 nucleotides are TGTGCCAGCAGTACCCTCCCGGGACTAGCGGGGGGTGGGGCAGATACGCAGTATTTT. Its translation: CASSTLPGLAGGGADTQYF.

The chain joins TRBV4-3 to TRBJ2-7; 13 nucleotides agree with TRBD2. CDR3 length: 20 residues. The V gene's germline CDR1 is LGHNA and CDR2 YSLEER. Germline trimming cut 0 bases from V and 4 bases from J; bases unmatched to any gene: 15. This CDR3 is CASSQDEARRLAGGNYEQYF. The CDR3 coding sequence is TGCGCCAGCAGCCAAGATGAGGCCCGGCGACTAGCGGGAGGTAATTACGAGCAGTACTTC.

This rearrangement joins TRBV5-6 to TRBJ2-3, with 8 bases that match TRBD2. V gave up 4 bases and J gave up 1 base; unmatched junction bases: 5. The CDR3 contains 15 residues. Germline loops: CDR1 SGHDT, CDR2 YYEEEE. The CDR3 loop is CASSIIAGRTDTQYF. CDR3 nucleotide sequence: TGTGCCAGCAGCATTATAGCGGGACGCACAGATACGCAGTATTTT.

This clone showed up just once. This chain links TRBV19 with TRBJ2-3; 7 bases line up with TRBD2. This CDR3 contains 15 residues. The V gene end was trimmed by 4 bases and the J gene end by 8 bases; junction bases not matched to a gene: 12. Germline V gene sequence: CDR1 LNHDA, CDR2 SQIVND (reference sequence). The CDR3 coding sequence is TGTGCCAGTAGTAAGGAGCGGGGCCTCTTCGGTACGCAGTATTTT. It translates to CASSKERGLFGTQYF. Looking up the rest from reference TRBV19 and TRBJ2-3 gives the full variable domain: DGGITQSPKYLFRKEGQNVTLSCEQNLNHDAMYWYRQDPGQGLRLIYYSQIVNDFQKGDIAEGYSVSREKKESFPLTVTSAQKNPTAFYLCASSKERGLFGTQYFGPGTRLTVL.

The DNA of the CDR3 is TGTGCCAGCTCACTTGCGGGGGAACTCAATGAGCAGTTCTTC. Translating gives CASSLAGELNEQFF. The chain uses TRBV18 and TRBJ2-1; 7 nucleotides agree with TRBD2. CDR3 length: 14 residues. V dropped 4 bases and J dropped 6; count of bases not matched to a gene: 6. Germline V gene lookup returns CDR1 KGHSH and CDR2 LQKENI.

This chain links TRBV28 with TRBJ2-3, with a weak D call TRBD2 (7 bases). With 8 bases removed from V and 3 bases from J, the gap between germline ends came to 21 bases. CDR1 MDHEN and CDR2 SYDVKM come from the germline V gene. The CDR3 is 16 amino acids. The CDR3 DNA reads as TGTGCCAGCCGGGCGGTGGGGGGGCCTGGAACAGATACGCAGTATTTT. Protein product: CASRAVGGPGTDTQYF.

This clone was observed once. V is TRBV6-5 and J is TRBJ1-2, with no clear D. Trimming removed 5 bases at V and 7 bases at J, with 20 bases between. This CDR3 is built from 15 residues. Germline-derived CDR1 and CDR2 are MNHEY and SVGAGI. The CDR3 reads CASSPSSGVLGGYTF. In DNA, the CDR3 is TGTGCCAGCAGTCCCTCCAGCGGTGTCTTGGGTGGCTACACCTTC.

The CDR3 here is CASSLRGGPDSPLHF. The CDR3 nucleotides are TGTGCCAGCAGCCTTAGAGGCGGGCCTGATTCACCCCTCCACTTT. The chain employs TRBV9 and TRBJ1-6, with D unclear. The CDR3 consists of 15 residues. Germline lookup yields CDR1 SGDLS and CDR2 YYNGEE. Trimming pared 4 bases from V and 8 bases from J, leaving 16 bases between.

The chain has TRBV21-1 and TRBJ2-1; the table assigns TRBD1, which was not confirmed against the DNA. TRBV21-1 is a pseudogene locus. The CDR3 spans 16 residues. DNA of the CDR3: TGTGCCAGCAGCAAACACGGACAGGGAGGTTACAATGAGCAGTTCTTC. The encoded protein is CASSKHGQGGYNEQFF.

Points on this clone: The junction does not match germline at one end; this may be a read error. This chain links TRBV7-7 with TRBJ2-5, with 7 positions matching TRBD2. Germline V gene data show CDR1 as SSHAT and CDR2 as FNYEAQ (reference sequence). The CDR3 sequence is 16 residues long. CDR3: CASSQRPTGGQETQYF. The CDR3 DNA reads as TGTGCTAGCAGCCAACGGCCTACGGGGGGCCAAGAGACCCAGTACTTC. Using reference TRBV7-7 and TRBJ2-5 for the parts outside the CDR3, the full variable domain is GAGVSQSPRYKVTKRGQDVTLRCDPISSHATLYWYQQALGQGPEFLTYFNYEAQPDKSGLPSDRFSAERPEGSISTLTIQRTEQRDSAMYRCASSQRPTGGQETQYFGPGTRLLVL.

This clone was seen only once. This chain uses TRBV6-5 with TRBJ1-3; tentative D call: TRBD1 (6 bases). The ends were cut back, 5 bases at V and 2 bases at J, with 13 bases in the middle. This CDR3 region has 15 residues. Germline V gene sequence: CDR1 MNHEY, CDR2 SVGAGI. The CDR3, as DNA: TGTGCCAGCAGTAAACTACAGGGTCCTGGAAACACCATATATTTT. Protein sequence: CASSKLQGPGNTIYF.